Sequencing of this T cell receptor beta chain was carried out in a study of shared clonotypes between healthy human individuals. General study points: Among a handful of donors, roughly 5% of naive CD4 clonotypes were found in common.

There are 17 residues in the CDR3. CDR1 is SEHNR, CDR2 FQNEAQ, per germline (reference sequence). Trimming took off 3 bases at V and 4 bases at J, with 19 bases between the two ends. Note on this clone: Its specificity is unknown.

Sequenced by immunoSEQ multiplex PCR; TCRdb stores in-frame clones only, minus some. The sample lists about 120,000 clones, around 68% occurring once. This TCR was recovered from a woman under 40 in good health. The sample comprised memory CD8+ T cells sorted from blood. Subset of the sample: CD45RO+ cells pooled with CCR7-negative TemRA cells. The chain joins TRBV7-9 to TRBJ2-1; no reliable D call. CDR3 DNA sequence: TGTGCCAGCAGCTTGTACTCTGGCGGTCCTAAATACAATGAGCAGTTCTTC. Protein sequence: CASSLYSGGPKYNEQFF. The full variable domain, its missing parts supplied by reference TRBV7-9 and TRBJ2-1, is DTGVSQNPRHKITKRGQNVTFRCDPISEHNRLYWYRQTLGQGPEFLTYFQNEAQLEKSRLLSDRFSAERPKGSFSTLEIQRTEQGDSAMYLCASSLYSGGPKYNEQFFGPGTRLTVL.